A selection of T cell receptor beta chains follows, all from one sample in a study of CD8+ T cells in alopecia areata. Libraries were prepared by immunoSEQ multiplex PCR; TCRdb keeps only in-frame clonotypes and omits some of them. Among some 130,000 clones listed, around 60% were seen once. The material sequenced was CD4+ T cells sorted from blood, taken at week 0. The receptors come from a human donor with alopecia areata. Each CDR3 is given with its conserved first and last residue. Size is omitted from some rows. Given values are once, few, many or a class for expanded clones.

v_call: TRBV7-8; cdr3_length: 16; clone_size: .; j_call: TRBJ1-5; cdr3_aa: CASSFRRQGSHQPQHF
v_call: TRBV11-2; cdr3_length: 11; clone_size: .; j_call: TRBJ2-5; cdr3_aa: CASSTQETQYF
v_call: TRBV4-1; cdr3_length: 14; clone_size: once; j_call: TRBJ2-1; cdr3_aa: CASSPGLTTLWQFF
v_call: TRBV25-1; cdr3_length: 11; clone_size: .; j_call: TRBJ2-3; cdr3_aa: CASSTGYTQYF
v_call: TRBV7-8; cdr3_length: 14; clone_size: .; j_call: TRBJ2-2; cdr3_aa: CASSLVGETGELFF
v_call: TRBV5-6; cdr3_length: 15; clone_size: .; j_call: TRBJ2-2; cdr3_aa: CASSSGGPGTGELFF
v_call: TRBV4-2; cdr3_length: 14; clone_size: .; j_call: TRBJ2-7; cdr3_aa: CASSQDHLVYEQYF
v_call: TRBV6-4; cdr3_length: 16; clone_size: once; j_call: TRBJ2-6; cdr3_aa: CASSRTGDSGANVLTF
v_call: TRBV5-1; cdr3_length: 13; clone_size: .; j_call: TRBJ2-5; cdr3_aa: CASSWDLQETQYF
v_call: TRBV7-3; cdr3_length: 15; clone_size: few; j_call: TRBJ2-3; cdr3_aa: CASSLSDRGTDTQYF
v_call: TRBV6-5; cdr3_length: 15; clone_size: .; j_call: TRBJ2-1; cdr3_aa: CASSLRTGGLYEQFF
v_call: TRBV27; cdr3_length: 12; clone_size: .; j_call: TRBJ1-5; cdr3_aa: CASKTGNQPQHF
v_call: TRBV11-2; cdr3_length: 16; clone_size: .; j_call: TRBJ2-5; cdr3_aa: CASSLSGQLLQETQYF
v_call: TRBV28; cdr3_length: 16; clone_size: .; j_call: TRBJ2-5; cdr3_aa: CASNLVQGAGKETQYF
v_call: TRBV30; cdr3_length: 14; clone_size: .; j_call: TRBJ2-7; cdr3_aa: CAWSAVRSRGEQYF
v_call: TRBV14; cdr3_length: 17; clone_size: few; j_call: TRBJ2-1; cdr3_aa: CASSQAYSGRVYNEQFF
v_call: TRBV5-1; cdr3_length: 14; clone_size: few; j_call: TRBJ2-1; cdr3_aa: CASSSGTGGNEQFF
v_call: TRBV5-4; cdr3_length: 14; clone_size: few; j_call: TRBJ1-5; cdr3_aa: CASSLGGEGQPQHF
v_call: TRBV7-9; cdr3_length: 18; clone_size: few; j_call: TRBJ2-1; cdr3_aa: CASSPAVSGVSSYNEQFF
v_call: TRBV28; cdr3_length: 15; clone_size: .; j_call: TRBJ1-1; cdr3_aa: CASTANGAPVTEAFF
v_call: TRBV6-6; cdr3_length: 16; clone_size: .; j_call: TRBJ1-1; cdr3_aa: CASSLRTGATNTEAFF
v_call: TRBV27; cdr3_length: 13; clone_size: once; j_call: TRBJ2-7; cdr3_aa: CASSRDTMGEQYF
v_call: TRBV5-6; cdr3_length: 14; clone_size: .; j_call: TRBJ1-2; cdr3_aa: CASSLSRVGYGYTF
v_call: TRBV27; cdr3_length: 14; clone_size: .; j_call: TRBJ2-5; cdr3_aa: CASSEIGRQETQYF
v_call: TRBV29-1; cdr3_length: 13; clone_size: few; j_call: TRBJ2-3; cdr3_aa: CSVGGSGLDTQYF
v_call: TRBV5-6; cdr3_length: 16; clone_size: .; j_call: TRBJ2-6; cdr3_aa: CASSLPDSSGANVLTF
v_call: TRBV6-5; cdr3_length: 13; clone_size: once; j_call: TRBJ2-4; cdr3_aa: CASRRTRDVIQYF
v_call: TRBV10-3; cdr3_length: 12; clone_size: .; j_call: TRBJ2-5; cdr3_aa: CAIAGIQETQYF
v_call: TRBV7-2; cdr3_length: 14; clone_size: .; j_call: TRBJ2-7; cdr3_aa: CASSSQRDSYEQYF
v_call: TRBV10-3; cdr3_length: 15; clone_size: .; j_call: TRBJ2-3; cdr3_aa: CAISESGRALDTQYF
v_call: TRBV2; cdr3_length: 14; clone_size: .; j_call: TRBJ2-5; cdr3_aa: CASSEGNPQETQYF
v_call: TRBV5-6; cdr3_length: 13; clone_size: .; j_call: TRBJ2-5; cdr3_aa: CASSLWFQETQYF
v_call: TRBV28; cdr3_length: 15; clone_size: once; j_call: TRBJ1-2; cdr3_aa: CASTALGRSGYGYTF
v_call: TRBV5-1; cdr3_length: 15; clone_size: .; j_call: TRBJ2-2; cdr3_aa: CASSLLADGTGELFF
v_call: TRBV13; cdr3_length: 15; clone_size: few; j_call: TRBJ2-3; cdr3_aa: CASSPPSGGTDTQYF
v_call: TRBV4-1; cdr3_length: 11; clone_size: .; j_call: TRBJ2-1; cdr3_aa: CASSQAGYRFF
v_call: TRBV5-4; cdr3_length: 15; clone_size: few; j_call: TRBJ1-2; cdr3_aa: CASSSWTGGGYGYTF
v_call: TRBV7-2; cdr3_length: 14; clone_size: .; j_call: TRBJ2-5; cdr3_aa: CASSLVAQAETQYF
v_call: TRBV6-1; cdr3_length: 20; clone_size: .; j_call: TRBJ1-5; cdr3_aa: CASSDRRTGGLGGSNQPQHF
v_call: TRBV28; cdr3_length: 14; clone_size: .; j_call: TRBJ1-2; cdr3_aa: CATLSGALIYGYTF
v_call: TRBV28; cdr3_length: 15; clone_size: .; j_call: TRBJ2-7; cdr3_aa: CASIPSGQGSYEQYF
v_call: TRBV10-3; cdr3_length: 13; clone_size: .; j_call: TRBJ2-3; cdr3_aa: CAIAPAATDTQYF
v_call: TRBV4-3; cdr3_length: 16; clone_size: .; j_call: TRBJ2-1; cdr3_aa: CASSQGRLAGYNEQFF
v_call: TRBV5-1; cdr3_length: 18; clone_size: .; j_call: TRBJ2-6; cdr3_aa: CASSLGDRGRAGANVLTF
v_call: TRBV29-1; cdr3_length: 13; clone_size: few; j_call: TRBJ2-1; cdr3_aa: CSAVRPGGNEQFF
v_call: TRBV2; cdr3_length: 13; clone_size: .; j_call: TRBJ2-3; cdr3_aa: CASSGSGPDTQYF
v_call: TRBV6-4; cdr3_length: 15; clone_size: .; j_call: TRBJ2-6; cdr3_aa: CASSPDRTGANVLTF
v_call: TRBV7-2; cdr3_length: 13; clone_size: .; j_call: TRBJ1-5; cdr3_aa: CASSPHSNQPQHF
v_call: TRBV7-2; cdr3_length: 14; clone_size: .; j_call: TRBJ1-4; cdr3_aa: CASSLEPLGEKLFF
v_call: TRBV4-1; cdr3_length: 15; clone_size: .; j_call: TRBJ1-1; cdr3_aa: CASSQDHTMNTEAFF
v_call: TRBV7-2; cdr3_length: 15; clone_size: .; j_call: TRBJ2-1; cdr3_aa: CASTETSGGAGEQFF
v_call: TRBV7-2; cdr3_length: 16; clone_size: .; j_call: TRBJ1-2; cdr3_aa: CASSDPRRTGQSGYTF